This TCR beta chain was documented in a study of shared clonotypes between healthy human individuals. The study's findings and limits: It was observed that 5% to 6.5% of naive CD4 clonotypes were shared across a handful of donors. Among non-shared clonotypes, generation probabilities were lower than among those shared by all four donors.

The CDR3 is 13 amino acids. The germline gives CDR1 MNHNS, CDR2 SASEGT. The trim removed 7 bases at V and 5 bases at J, leaving 5 bases unmatched. Data came from immunoSEQ multiplex PCR; TCRdb stores just in-frame clones and leaves some out. The table lists 2,500,000 or so clones, around 92% of them singletons. On this clone: The antigen is not known.

Sequenced sample: naive CD4+ T cells from PBMCs. Sample subset: CD45RA+ positively selected. The chain combines TRBV6-1 with TRBJ1-1, with TRBD1 identical over 9 bases. The TCR sequence derives from a man between 18 and 35 years old in good health. Some clones in this sample may be carry-over from other donors' samples. The DNA for the CDR3 is TGTGCCAGCAAGGACAGGGGTAGAACTGAAGCTTTCTTT. Its translation: CASKDRGRTEAFF.